This TCR beta chain was identified during a study of spatial heterogeneity in lung cancer. The sample holds many counts of this clonotype. TCRdb independently ran MiXCR on the 5' RACE reads; one entry per CDR3 protein. The profile shows more than 20,000 distinct CDR3 sequences, 4.6% of them singletons. Trimming cost V 2 bases and J 3 bases, with 7 bases left between them. This CDR3 has 14 amino acids. Germline assignment: CDR1 SGHNT and CDR2 YENEEA. Time point here: sample taken at primary tumor resection. Material for sequencing was whole RNA from tumor, nontumor lung or frozen PBMC, left unsorted. This sequence originates from a male donor with early-stage non-small cell lung cancer. This material consisted of PBMCs, taken at surgery. The chain couples TRBV11-3 to TRBJ2-2; D might be TRBD1 (5 bases). CDR3 nucleotides: TGTGCCAGCAGCTTAAGGGGATACACCGGGGAGCTGTTTTTT. The encoded protein is CASSLRGYTGELFF.